This T cell receptor (beta chain) was sequenced during a study of cytomegalovirus exposure and HLA in healthy donors. Produced via immunoSEQ multiplex PCR; TCRdb's table is partial and in-frame only. The sample contains roughly 65,000 clones, around 90% of which appear only once. The length of the CDR3 is 11 residues. V lost 4 bases and J lost 9, with 7 bases in between. The germline gives CDR1 SGHDN, CDR2 FVKESK. This clone was seen a handful of times. Its antigen is still unknown. The donors were in the approximately 130-subject validation cohort; that cohort was separate from the approximately 700-subject first cohort. Study observations and caveats: That first-cohort TCR clusters tended to co-occur in the 90 to 150 validation repertoires was found in a later analysis. Cytomegalovirus status was reportedly diagnosed by the classifier with high sensitivity and specificity. TCR beta chains numbering more than 150 were designated cytomegalovirus-associated.

The sequence was collected from a man aged 18 to 30 in good health and CMV-seronegative. Sequenced: PBMCs. The chain couples TRBV14 to TRBJ2-1, with D perhaps matching TRBD2 (5 bases). Here the CDR3 DNA reads TGTGCCAGCAGCCTAGGGAGTGAGCAGTTCTTC. This encodes CASSLGSEQFF.